This TCR beta chain was obtained from a study of blood T cell repertoires in COVID-19. Source study methods: Reference gene primer amplification gave nucleated cell count estimates. The repertoire was sequenced with immunoSEQ multiplex PCR; TCRdb's copy has only in-frame clones and lacks some. V and J calls and clone size come straight from that table; D and trimming were deduced from the DNA. This sample carries 380,000 or so clones, approximately 88% of them seen once, and the ten largest clones take around 1.3%. This CDR3 contains 13 residues. V lost 3 bases to trimming and J lost 5 bases, with 8 bases between them.

The V and J genes are TRBV12-3 or TRBV12-4 and TRBJ1-5; D unclear. The receptor comes from a man aged 35 to 55 with acute or convalescent COVID-19. The material sequenced was peripheral blood. CDR3 amino acids: CASSFTPYQPQHF. CDR3 bases: TGTGCCAGCAGTTTTACACCTTATCAGCCCCAGCATTTT.